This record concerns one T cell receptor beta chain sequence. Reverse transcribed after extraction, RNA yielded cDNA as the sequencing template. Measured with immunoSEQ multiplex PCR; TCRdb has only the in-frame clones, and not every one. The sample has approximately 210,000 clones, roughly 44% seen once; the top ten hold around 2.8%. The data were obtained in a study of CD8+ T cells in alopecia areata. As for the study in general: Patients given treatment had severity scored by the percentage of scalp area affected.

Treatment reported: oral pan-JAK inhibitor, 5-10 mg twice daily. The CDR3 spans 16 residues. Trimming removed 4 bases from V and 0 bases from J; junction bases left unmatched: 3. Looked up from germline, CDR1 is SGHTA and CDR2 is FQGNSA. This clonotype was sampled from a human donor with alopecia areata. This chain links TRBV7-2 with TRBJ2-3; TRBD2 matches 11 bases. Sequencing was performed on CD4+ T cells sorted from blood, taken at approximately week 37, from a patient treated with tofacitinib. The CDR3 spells CASSSRTSGSTDTQYF. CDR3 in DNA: TGTGCCAGCAGCTCAAGGACTAGCGGGAGCACAGATACGCAGTATTTT.